This is a list of T cell receptor beta chains from one sample in a study of blood T cell repertoires in COVID-19. Generated by immunoSEQ multiplex PCR, the TCRdb table keeps only in-frame clones and is missing some. The sample holds around 200,000 clones, 80% seen once. Sequencing was performed on peripheral blood. The receptor set was obtained from a woman in her 70s with acute or convalescent COVID-19. CDR3s include the opening cysteine and the closing phenylalanine or tryptophan. D genes are given only for firm matches. Expanded clones are given a class, and other clones once, few, many or no size at all.

J,D,size,V,DNA,CDR3
TRBJ2-7,NA,NA,TRBV28,TGTGCCAGCAGAGTAGAGGGTTACGAGCAGTACTTC,CASRVEGYEQYF
TRBJ2-5,NA,NA,TRBV15,TGTGCCACCAGCAGAGATAGGTGGGGGGACGTCTCTGGGGAGACCCAGTACTTC,CATSRDRWGDVSGETQYF
TRBJ1-4,NA,NA,TRBV10-3,TGTGCCATCAGTGAGTCGTCAGGGAATATGAATGAAAAACTGTTTTTT,CAISESSGNMNEKLFF
TRBJ1-3,NA,NA,TRBV29-1,TGCAGCGTTGAAGATCTTGGCAGGAGAAACACCATATATTTT,CSVEDLGRRNTIYF
TRBJ1-1,NA,NA,TRBV5-5,TGTGCCAGCAGCTTGCAGGGTGTGAACACTGAAGCTTTCTTT,CASSLQGVNTEAFF
TRBJ1-2,NA,few,TRBV19,TGTGCCAGTAGTATAGCAGGGTACGACTATGGCTACACCTTC,CASSIAGYDYGYTF
TRBJ2-7,TRBD2,NA,TRBV30,TGTGCCTGGAGTACGGGACTAGCAGTCTACGAGCAGTACTTC,CAWSTGLAVYEQYF
TRBJ1-1,TRBD1,few,TRBV10-3,TGTGCCATCAGGGGCATGGACAGGGCTAACACTGAAGCTTTCTTT,CAIRGMDRANTEAFF
TRBJ1-5,NA,NA,TRBV6-5,TGTGCCAGCAGTTTCCTTGGACACGATCAGCCCCAGCATTTT,CASSFLGHDQPQHF
TRBJ1-2,TRBD1,NA,TRBV10-1,TGCGCCAGCAGCACAGGGGGCGGTGGGAGTTATGGCTACACCTTC,CASSTGGGGSYGYTF
TRBJ2-7,NA,NA,TRBV24-1,TGTGCCACCAGTGATTTGCGGGATCAAGGTAAACAGTACTTC,CATSDLRDQGKQYF
TRBJ1-2,NA,NA,TRBV24-1,TGTGCCACCAGTGATACAAGCTATGGCTACACCTTC,CATSDTSYGYTF
TRBJ1-1,TRBD1,NA,TRBV30,TGTGCCTGGAGTGTAGGGACAGAGAACACTGAAGCTTTCTTT,CAWSVGTENTEAFF
TRBJ2-6,NA,NA,TRBV30,TGTGCCTGGAGTGCAGGGGCCCCAACTCAACGAACTGGGGCCAACGTCCTGACTTTC,CAWSAGAPTQRTGANVLTF
TRBJ2-1,NA,NA,TRBV2,TGTGCCAGAGCGGGTCCCTACAATGAGCAGTTCTTC,CARAGPYNEQFF
TRBJ1-1,NA,NA,TRBV18,TGTGCCAGCTCACCGGGGCGGGAGGAGGCTTTCTTT,CASSPGREEAFF
TRBJ2-5,TRBD1,NA,TRBV6-4,TGTGCCAGCAGTGCCGAAAGGACAGGGGCCGACCAAGAGACCCAGTACTTC,CASSAERTGADQETQYF
TRBJ1-5,TRBD1,NA,TRBV5-1,TGCGCCAGCAGCTCGGGACAGCCTAATCAGCCCCAGCATTTT,CASSSGQPNQPQHF
TRBJ2-1,TRBD2,NA,TRBV19,TGTGCCAGTCTTCTTACGGGAGGGCGTTACAATGAGCAGTTCTTC,CASLLTGGRYNEQFF
TRBJ1-2,NA,NA,TRBV19,TGTGCCAGTGCTGAGCAGAAGGGGCAAGGCTATGGCTACACCTTC,CASAEQKGQGYGYTF
TRBJ2-7,TRBD2,NA,TRBV14,TGTGCCAGCAGCCCCTCTAGCGGGGCCTACGAGCAGTACTTC,CASSPSSGAYEQYF
TRBJ1-5,NA,NA,TRBV27,TGTGCCAGCAGTCCCCGACAAGGGGTGGGTCAGCCCCAGCATTTT,CASSPRQGVGQPQHF
TRBJ2-2,NA,NA,TRBV18,TGTGCCAGCTCACCGCAGGTGGCGCCCGGGGAGCTGTTTTTT,CASSPQVAPGELFF
TRBJ2-5,NA,NA,TRBV5-1,TGCGCCAGCAGCCTCCAGGGATCGGAGACCCAGTACTTC,CASSLQGSETQYF
TRBJ2-7,TRBD1,NA,TRBV12-5,TGTGCTAGTGGTACCCTACGGGGACAGCGCTACGAGCAGTACTTC,CASGTLRGQRYEQYF
TRBJ2-2,NA,NA,TRBV28,TGTGCCAGCACCGGTACTAGGCGCAGCGGGGAGCTGTTTTTT,CASTGTRRSGELFF
TRBJ2-1,TRBD1,once,TRBV18,TGTGCCAGCTCACCATCGCCAGGGACAGCGGATCACAATGAGCAGTTCTTC,CASSPSPGTADHNEQFF
TRBJ1-2,TRBD1,NA,TRBV27,TGTGCCAGCAGAAGGGGGCCAGGCTATGGCTACACCTTC,CASRRGPGYGYTF
TRBJ2-1,TRBD2,NA,TRBV24-1,TGTGCCACCAGTGACCCCGGACTAGCGGGATACAATGAGCAGTTCTTC,CATSDPGLAGYNEQFF
TRBJ2-7,TRBD2,NA,TRBV11-3,TGTGCCAGCAGCTTTGGAGCGGGGGAGCAGTACTTC,CASSFGAGEQYF
TRBJ1-1,NA,NA,TRBV3-1/TRBV3-2,TGTGCCAGCAGCCAGGGGGGGGGAACTGAAGCTTTCTTT,CASSQGGGTEAFF
TRBJ2-2,TRBD1,NA,TRBV5-4,TGTGCCAGCAGCCCCCGTTGGACAGGGAATGCCGGGGAGCTGTTTTTT,CASSPRWTGNAGELFF
TRBJ1-1,NA,NA,TRBV3-1/TRBV3-2,TGTGCCAGCAGCCAAGAGGAGCTGAACACTGAAGCTTTCTTT,CASSQEELNTEAFF
TRBJ2-7,TRBD2,NA,TRBV12-3/TRBV12-4,TGTGCCAGCAGTTTAGGCGGGGGCGAGCAGTACTTC,CASSLGGGEQYF
TRBJ1-1,NA,once,TRBV18,TGTGCCAGCTCACCTTCGCGGGGGACCCATCAGAACACTGAAGCTTTCTTT,CASSPSRGTHQNTEAFF
TRBJ2-2,NA,medium-sized,TRBV4-1,TGCGCCAGCAGCCCCTCGGGATCGAGCACCGGGGAGCTGTTTTTT,CASSPSGSSTGELFF
TRBJ2-7,TRBD1,NA,TRBV2,TGTGCCAGCAGTGAAATTGTAGGGACAGGTTACGAGCAGTACTTC,CASSEIVGTGYEQYF
TRBJ1-2,NA,NA,TRBV23-1,TGCGCCAGCAGTCGAGCGGGGAGGAATGGCTACACCTTC,CASSRAGRNGYTF
TRBJ1-2,TRBD1,NA,TRBV28,TGTGCCAGCAGTTTATCAGGGGGTTCTAGCTATGGCTACACCTTC,CASSLSGGSSYGYTF
TRBJ2-5,TRBD1,NA,TRBV2,TGTGCCAGCACTCGGGACAGGGGGCAGGAGACCCAGTACTTC,CASTRDRGQETQYF
TRBJ1-2,TRBD1,NA,TRBV3-1/TRBV3-2,TGTGCCAGTCAACACCGGGACAGGGGCGATGGCTACACCTTC,CASQHRDRGDGYTF
TRBJ1-2,NA,NA,TRBV19,TGTGCCAGTAGTATGGTCGGGGGATATGGATTCGACTATGGCTACACCTTC,CASSMVGGYGFDYGYTF
TRBJ2-2,NA,NA,TRBV9,TGTGCCAGCAGCGTAGCTACGTCCGGGGAGCTGTTTTTT,CASSVATSGELFF
TRBJ1-5,NA,NA,TRBV28,TGTGCCAGCACCTTTGAGGGAGGGTCTGGGAATCAGCCCCAGCATTTT,CASTFEGGSGNQPQHF
TRBJ1-5,TRBD1,NA,TRBV12-5,TGTGCTAGTGGTTTGGACCGGACAGGGGACCTTAGCAATCAGCCCCAGCATTTT,CASGLDRTGDLSNQPQHF
TRBJ2-7,TRBD1,NA,TRBV30,TGTGCCTGGAGTCCTACGGACAGGGCAGGCTACGAGCAGTACTTC,CAWSPTDRAGYEQYF
TRBJ2-7,TRBD1,NA,TRBV6-1,TGTGCCAGCAGTGAGACAGGGGCGAACTACGAGCAGTACTTC,CASSETGANYEQYF
TRBJ2-1,TRBD1,NA,TRBV29-1,TGCAGCGTTGAAGAGGACAGGAGGAATGAGCAGTTCTTC,CSVEEDRRNEQFF
TRBJ1-4,NA,NA,TRBV27,TGTGCCAGCAGTTTAACTCCGGACAGTTATGAAAAACTGTTTTTT,CASSLTPDSYEKLFF
TRBJ2-5,NA,once,TRBV21-1,TGTGCCAGCAACCCAAAAGGGGGAGAGGAAGGAGAGACCCAGTACTTC,CASNPKGGEEGETQYF
TRBJ1-3,TRBD1,few,TRBV2,TGTGCCAGCAGTAGACAGGGCCCGAGAAACACCATATATTTT,CASSRQGPRNTIYF
TRBJ2-7,TRBD2,NA,TRBV29-1,TGCAGCGTTGCGGGGGCAAGCGGGAGGGTCTCCTACGAGCAGTACTTC,CSVAGASGRVSYEQYF
TRBJ1-1,NA,NA,TRBV11-2,TGTGCCAGCAGCTTAGGGGCAGGGAAGACTGAAGCTTTCTTT,CASSLGAGKTEAFF
TRBJ1-5,NA,few,TRBV2,TGTGCCAGCAGTTCGGGGGGCGGGGAGTCTCAGCCCCAGCATTTT,CASSSGGGESQPQHF
TRBJ1-1,NA,NA,TRBV18,TGTGCCAGCTCACCAGACGACCGGCGGGGGGCTTTCTTT,CASSPDDRRGAFF
TRBJ2-7,TRBD2,NA,TRBV25-1,TGTGCCAGCAGTGGAGGGACTAGCGGGGCCTCCGAGCAGTACTTC,CASSGGTSGASEQYF
TRBJ2-7,TRBD2,NA,TRBV28,TGTGCCAGCAGTATTACTAGCGGGAGGGACTACGAGCAGTACTTC,CASSITSGRDYEQYF
TRBJ2-2,NA,once,TRBV20-1,TGCAGTGCTAGTCGTTCCACCGGGGAGCTGTTTTTT,CSASRSTGELFF
TRBJ1-4,NA,NA,TRBV5-4,TGTGCCAGCAGCTTGGGACCGGACTATGAAAAACTGTTTTTT,CASSLGPDYEKLFF